A selection of T cell receptor beta chains follows, all from one sample in a study of blood T cell repertoires in COVID-19. Measured with immunoSEQ multiplex PCR; TCRdb has only the in-frame clones, and not every one. Here the sample spans more than 85,000 clones, roughly 86% being singletons. The specimen sequenced was peripheral blood. All receptors come from an older woman with acute or convalescent COVID-19. Both conserved end residues are part of each CDR3. The D gene is left open where the match is weak. For some rows the clone size is stated as once, few or many, or as a class when expanded; others skip it.

cdr3_nt: TGTGCCAGCAGCGGCCTGACGACCCTGGGGGCGAACACTGAAGCTTTCTTT; cdr3_aa: CASSGLTTLGANTEAFF; d_call: NA; v_call: TRBV5-4; j_call: TRBJ1-1; clone_size: NA
cdr3_nt: TGTGCCAGCAGCCAAACTAGCGGGAGGGCCGGAGAGCAGTTCTTC; cdr3_aa: CASSQTSGRAGEQFF; d_call: TRBD2; v_call: TRBV7-6; j_call: TRBJ2-1; clone_size: NA
cdr3_nt: TGTGCCAGCAGTTTAGGGTGGACTAGCGGGAGTTTGGCAGATACGCAGTATTTT; cdr3_aa: CASSLGWTSGSLADTQYF; d_call: TRBD2; v_call: TRBV28; j_call: TRBJ2-3; clone_size: NA
cdr3_nt: TGTGCCAGCAGCGTAGCACAGGGGGGTGGCTACACCTTC; cdr3_aa: CASSVAQGGGYTF; d_call: TRBD1; v_call: TRBV9; j_call: TRBJ1-2; clone_size: NA
cdr3_nt: TGTGCCAGCAGCTTCGTAGCGGACCCTGGGGAGACCCAGTACTTC; cdr3_aa: CASSFVADPGETQYF; d_call: NA; v_call: TRBV5-6; j_call: TRBJ2-5; clone_size: NA
cdr3_nt: TGTGCCAGCAGCCCGGGACTTACCACAGATACGCAGTATTTT; cdr3_aa: CASSPGLTTDTQYF; d_call: NA; v_call: TRBV7-3; j_call: TRBJ2-3; clone_size: NA
cdr3_nt: TGTGCCATCAGTGAGTCCCTAGCGGGGCCAGATACGCAGTATTTT; cdr3_aa: CAISESLAGPDTQYF; d_call: TRBD2; v_call: TRBV10-3; j_call: TRBJ2-3; clone_size: NA
cdr3_nt: TGTGCCAGCAAGACAGGGCAAAATCAGCCCCAGCATTTT; cdr3_aa: CASKTGQNQPQHF; d_call: TRBD1; v_call: TRBV6-6; j_call: TRBJ1-5; clone_size: NA
cdr3_nt: TGTGCCAGCAGCGGACGGGACAGAGTTAATTCACCCCTCCACTTT; cdr3_aa: CASSGRDRVNSPLHF; d_call: TRBD1; v_call: TRBV14; j_call: TRBJ1-6; clone_size: few
cdr3_nt: TGTGCCAGCAGTTCAAACAGGGCCCCTCAGTACTTC; cdr3_aa: CASSSNRAPQYF; d_call: NA; v_call: TRBV12-3/TRBV12-4; j_call: TRBJ2-4; clone_size: NA
cdr3_nt: TGTGCCAGCAGTGAAGGCAACTACTACGAGCAGTACTTC; cdr3_aa: CASSEGNYYEQYF; d_call: NA; v_call: TRBV6-1; j_call: TRBJ2-7; clone_size: NA
cdr3_nt: TGTGCCAGCAGTCCGGTGGGAGGCAAAGAGACCCAGTACTTC; cdr3_aa: CASSPVGGKETQYF; d_call: NA; v_call: TRBV5-4; j_call: TRBJ2-5; clone_size: NA
cdr3_nt: TGTGCCAGCAGCCCCCCCGACAGGCGCACTGAAGCTTTCTTT; cdr3_aa: CASSPPDRRTEAFF; d_call: NA; v_call: TRBV11-2; j_call: TRBJ1-1; clone_size: NA
cdr3_nt: TGTGCCTGGAGTGCGGGGAGCAATCAGCCCCAGCATTTT; cdr3_aa: CAWSAGSNQPQHF; d_call: NA; v_call: TRBV30; j_call: TRBJ1-5; clone_size: NA
cdr3_nt: TGCGCCAGCAGCCGGACAGGGAGGGTTGGCTACACCTTC; cdr3_aa: CASSRTGRVGYTF; d_call: TRBD1; v_call: TRBV5-1; j_call: TRBJ1-2; clone_size: NA
cdr3_nt: TGTGCCAGCTCACCAGGTCGTTCGGGGTTGAACACTGAAGCTTTCTTT; cdr3_aa: CASSPGRSGLNTEAFF; d_call: NA; v_call: TRBV18; j_call: TRBJ1-1; clone_size: NA
cdr3_nt: TGTGCCACCCAAAAACAGGGGGGTAGCGTTCAGCCCCAGCATTTT; cdr3_aa: CATQKQGGSVQPQHF; d_call: TRBD1; v_call: TRBV2; j_call: TRBJ1-5; clone_size: NA
cdr3_nt: TGTGCCAGCAGCGGGCAGGGGATTTACAATGAGCAGTTCTTC; cdr3_aa: CASSGQGIYNEQFF; d_call: NA; v_call: TRBV2; j_call: TRBJ2-1; clone_size: NA
cdr3_nt: TGTGCCACTACGACAGGGGCTGGAAACACCATATATTTT; cdr3_aa: CATTTGAGNTIYF; d_call: TRBD1; v_call: TRBV19; j_call: TRBJ1-3; clone_size: NA
cdr3_nt: TGTGCCAGCAGCTTAATGGGGACTAGCGGGATGGCCACCGATACGCAGTATTTT; cdr3_aa: CASSLMGTSGMATDTQYF; d_call: TRBD2; v_call: TRBV7-3; j_call: TRBJ2-3; clone_size: NA
cdr3_nt: TGTGCCAGCAGCCAAGATCTGGACTACATGGGGCCCCAGCATTTT; cdr3_aa: CASSQDLDYMGPQHF; d_call: NA; v_call: TRBV3-1/TRBV3-2; j_call: TRBJ1-5; clone_size: NA
cdr3_nt: TGTGCCAGCACCACAGGGGGACAGGGGGGCTACACCTTC; cdr3_aa: CASTTGGQGGYTF; d_call: TRBD1; v_call: TRBV27; j_call: TRBJ1-2; clone_size: once
cdr3_nt: TGCGCCAGCAGCTTAGGAGGGACGGCGATGAACACTGAAGCTTTCTTT; cdr3_aa: CASSLGGTAMNTEAFF; d_call: NA; v_call: TRBV5-1; j_call: TRBJ1-1; clone_size: NA
cdr3_nt: TGTGCCAGCAGTTACTCCCCCGGCCAGGGCACTGAAGCTTTCTTT; cdr3_aa: CASSYSPGQGTEAFF; d_call: NA; v_call: TRBV6-6; j_call: TRBJ1-1; clone_size: NA
cdr3_nt: TGTGCTAGTGGTTTGGGAGGGTCCTACAATGAGCAGTTCTTC; cdr3_aa: CASGLGGSYNEQFF; d_call: NA; v_call: TRBV12-5; j_call: TRBJ2-1; clone_size: NA
cdr3_nt: TGTGCCAGCAGCTACCGGGGGAGGAACACCGGGGAGCTGTTTTTT; cdr3_aa: CASSYRGRNTGELFF; d_call: NA; v_call: TRBV11-1; j_call: TRBJ2-2; clone_size: NA
cdr3_nt: TGTGCCAGCAGTACAGGGGGCAATCAGCCCCAGCATTTT; cdr3_aa: CASSTGGNQPQHF; d_call: TRBD1; v_call: TRBV28; j_call: TRBJ1-5; clone_size: NA
cdr3_nt: TGTGCCACCGGCCTCGGGACAGGGGGCCGGGAGACCCAGTACTTC; cdr3_aa: CATGLGTGGRETQYF; d_call: TRBD1; v_call: TRBV24-1; j_call: TRBJ2-5; clone_size: NA
cdr3_nt: TGTGCCAGCAGCATTAGTAGCGGAGGGGTCACAGATACGCAGTATTTT; cdr3_aa: CASSISSGGVTDTQYF; d_call: NA; v_call: TRBV3-1/TRBV3-2; j_call: TRBJ2-3; clone_size: NA
cdr3_nt: TGTGCCAGCAGCGTAGAAGACAGGGCTGGAAACACCATATATTTT; cdr3_aa: CASSVEDRAGNTIYF; d_call: TRBD1; v_call: TRBV9; j_call: TRBJ1-3; clone_size: NA
cdr3_nt: TGCGCCAGCACCTCAGGGAGGGGAGATACGCAGTATTTT; cdr3_aa: CASTSGRGDTQYF; d_call: TRBD2; v_call: TRBV5-1; j_call: TRBJ2-3; clone_size: NA
cdr3_nt: TGTGCCAGCAGCCAAGACAGGGGGCGCAGTGAAAAACTGTTTTTT; cdr3_aa: CASSQDRGRSEKLFF; d_call: TRBD1; v_call: TRBV3-1/TRBV3-2; j_call: TRBJ1-4; clone_size: NA
cdr3_nt: TGTGCCAGCAGGGTTGACGCTGGGCATAAGCCCCAGCATTTT; cdr3_aa: CASRVDAGHKPQHF; d_call: NA; v_call: TRBV6-5; j_call: TRBJ1-5; clone_size: NA
cdr3_nt: TGTGCCAGCTCCCCCGGAGTATCAGTAGGTGAAGCTTTCTTT; cdr3_aa: CASSPGVSVGEAFF; d_call: NA; v_call: TRBV18; j_call: TRBJ1-1; clone_size: NA
cdr3_nt: TGTGCCAGCAGCGTACAGGCGGGGGTCGACTACGAGCAGTACTTC; cdr3_aa: CASSVQAGVDYEQYF; d_call: TRBD2; v_call: TRBV9; j_call: TRBJ2-7; clone_size: few
cdr3_nt: TGTGCCAGCAGCATCGACAGGGACACTGAAGCTTTCTTT; cdr3_aa: CASSIDRDTEAFF; d_call: TRBD1; v_call: TRBV7-2; j_call: TRBJ1-1; clone_size: few
cdr3_nt: TGTGCCAGCAGCTTTCCAGGGGGGTACGGCTACACCTTC; cdr3_aa: CASSFPGGYGYTF; d_call: TRBD1; v_call: TRBV11-3; j_call: TRBJ1-2; clone_size: few
cdr3_nt: TGCAGCGTTTTGCAGGGAAACAATGAGCAGTTCTTC; cdr3_aa: CSVLQGNNEQFF; d_call: NA; v_call: TRBV29-1; j_call: TRBJ2-1; clone_size: NA
cdr3_nt: TGTGCCAGCAGTTTATTCCTAGCGGGAGGACTAAGCACAGATACGCAGTATTTT; cdr3_aa: CASSLFLAGGLSTDTQYF; d_call: TRBD2; v_call: TRBV28; j_call: TRBJ2-3; clone_size: NA
cdr3_nt: TGCGCCAGCAGCTCTTTACCGGGACTAGCGGGAGTATGGCCAGATACGCAGTATTTT; cdr3_aa: CASSSLPGLAGVWPDTQYF; d_call: TRBD2; v_call: TRBV5-1; j_call: TRBJ2-3; clone_size: once
cdr3_nt: TGTGCCAGTAGTATAGGACAGCGACCACAAGAGACCCAGTACTTC; cdr3_aa: CASSIGQRPQETQYF; d_call: NA; v_call: TRBV19; j_call: TRBJ2-5; clone_size: NA
cdr3_nt: TGTGCCAGCAGCTTAGGCCACAGGGGGACTGAAGCTTTCTTT; cdr3_aa: CASSLGHRGTEAFF; d_call: TRBD1; v_call: TRBV13; j_call: TRBJ1-1; clone_size: NA